This T cell receptor (beta chain) was captured in a study of CD8 T cells in Susac syndrome (dated by TCRdb to 2018 to 2020). Notes on the research overall: Repertoire sequencing was used to test whether CD8+ T cell activation and differentiation in Susac syndrome was antigen driven. Clonality of the CD8+ T cell repertoire was compared between about a dozen healthy donors, about 14 Susac syndrome patients and approximately 16 multiple sclerosis patients.

RNA was extracted using the RNeasy kit, and about 0.5 to 1 microgram was reverse transcribed with random hexamers. The immunoSEQ multiplex PCR assay, which covers 54 Vbeta and 13 Jbeta segments, was used to amplify TCR beta CDR3 regions. PCR amplification bias was corrected by using a synthetic template baseline for primer optimization and computational correction. Per the authors' processing: Reads were assigned to V, D and J genes according to IMGT and analyzed in immunoSEQ Analyzer, with only productive sequences retained. Clonality was calculated as one minus the Shannon entropy normalized by log2 of the number of productive unique sequences. For each patient and control, public and private clones were evaluated within the 100 most prevalent clones. Clones were defined as Susac-specific if absent from the healthy and MS cohorts, from roughly 1,100 published viral clones and from other ImmuneACCESS disease sequences. In-frame beta chains were kept once TCRdb had trimmed the public reads at Q25 with fastp and called clones with MiXCR. CDR3 protein duplicates are merged, each entry listing the most common genes and DNA. What appears here as the V and J calls and clone size reflects TCRdb's work, not the paper's. Within this sample are fewer than 350,000 distinct CDR3 sequences, with roughly 85% of them counted one time only. Approximately 0.2% of the sample comes from the top ten.

Sequences LNHNV (CDR1) and YYDKDF (CDR2) are obtained from the germline V gene (reference sequence). V is clipped by 1 base and J by 4 bases, and the sequence between their germline boundaries is 5 bases long. Spanning cysteine to phenylalanine, the CDR3 consists of 13 amino acids. CDR3 DNA only is kept here, 39 bases in frame from base 1. Peripheral blood CD8+ and CD4+ T cells from healthy donors, Susac syndrome patients and multiple sclerosis patients were profiled using high-throughput TCR beta sequencing. Multiple sclerosis controls were treatment-naive patients with stable or active relapsing-remitting disease fulfilling revised McDonald criteria. Bulk CD8+ and CD4+ T cells were purified by magnetic negative isolation, while CD8+ TEMRA cells were enriched using FACS. Blood was collected in EDTA tubes and processed within 24 hours, with PBMCs isolated through density gradient centrifugation. PBMCs destined for TCR sequencing were cryopreserved in liquid nitrogen and later thawed in a 37 °C water bath. The sorted or isolated CD4+, CD8+ and CD8+ TEMRA cells had a purity of 90% or higher.

Comments on this clonotype: Which antigen it targets is not known. No qualities accompany the bases; no much larger clone lies one base away.

General study outcomes and caveats: The TCR sequencing and HLA analysis was acknowledged to have included a relatively small number of individuals.

This receptor was taken from a human donor with multiple sclerosis. The specimen was CD8+ T cells from PBMCs. The rearrangement combines TRBV15 with TRBJ1-5, with the D gene uncertain. Read as DNA, the sequence is TGTGCCACCAGCAGAGCGGCAAATCAGCCCCAGCATTTT. It translates to CATSRAANQPQHF.